One sample yielded the 5 T cell receptor beta chains listed below, sequenced in a study of technical replicates of blood from a few donors. Sequenced by immunoSEQ multiplex PCR; TCRdb stores in-frame clones only, minus some. Of tens of thousands of clones in the sample, around 94% were seen once. Sequenced sample: T cells isolated from PBMCs. The receptors here all came from a human donor in good health.

The V and J genes are TRBV27 and TRBJ1-1, with D unclear. The ends were cut back, 1 base at V and 8 bases at J, with 11 bases in the middle. The germline gives CDR1 MNHEY, CDR2 SMNVEV (reference sequence). This CDR3 is 13 amino acids long. CDR3 DNA: TGTGCCAGCAGTTTATGGACGACGGGAGAAGCTTTCTTT. Its protein is CASSLWTTGEAFF.

The gene calls are TRBV12-5 and TRBJ2-7; 7 nucleotides align to TRBD1. CDR3 size: 20 residues. J lost 3 bases, V lost 0 bases, and 20 bases had no gene match. Germline CDR1 reads LGHNT; CDR2 reads FRNRAP. The CDR3 sequence is CASGLVRSGFVGTVLYEQYF. In nucleotides, the CDR3 is TGTGCTAGTGGTTTGGTACGTTCGGGTTTTGTAGGGACAGTCCTCTACGAGCAGTACTTC.

This clone has just one count. The chain recombines TRBV9 with TRBJ2-1; 12 bases match TRBD2. V lost 2 bases, J lost 0 bases, and 6 bases stayed unmatched. CDR3 length equals 18 residues. The germline CDR1 and CDR2 sequences are SGDLS and YYNGEE. CDR3 in amino acids: CASSVASGGGDSYNEQFF. The CDR3 DNA sequence: TGTGCCAGCAGCGTCGCTAGCGGGGGGGGTGACTCCTACAATGAGCAGTTCTTC.

This chain connects TRBV7-9 to TRBJ2-2, with a possible D match to TRBD1 (5 bases). The CDR3 has 16 amino acids. The ends were cut back, 5 bases at V and 0 bases at J, with 13 bases in the middle. Germline CDR1 and CDR2: SEHNR and FQNEAQ (reference sequence). CDR3 region: CASSAEDITNTGELFF. The CDR3 DNA sequence: TGTGCCAGCAGCGCCGAGGACATAACGAACACCGGGGAGCTGTTTTTT.

V and J are TRBV5-4 and TRBJ2-5, with TRBD2 matching 13 bases. CDR1 and CDR2 from the germline V gene are SGHNT and YYREEE (reference sequence). The CDR3 is 17 residues long. V dropped 6 bases and J dropped 1; count of bases not matched to a gene: 9. CDR3 sequence reads: CASTPGLAGVGQETQYF. DNA of the CDR3: TGTGCCAGCACCCCCGGACTAGCGGGAGTTGGCCAAGAGACCCAGTACTTC.